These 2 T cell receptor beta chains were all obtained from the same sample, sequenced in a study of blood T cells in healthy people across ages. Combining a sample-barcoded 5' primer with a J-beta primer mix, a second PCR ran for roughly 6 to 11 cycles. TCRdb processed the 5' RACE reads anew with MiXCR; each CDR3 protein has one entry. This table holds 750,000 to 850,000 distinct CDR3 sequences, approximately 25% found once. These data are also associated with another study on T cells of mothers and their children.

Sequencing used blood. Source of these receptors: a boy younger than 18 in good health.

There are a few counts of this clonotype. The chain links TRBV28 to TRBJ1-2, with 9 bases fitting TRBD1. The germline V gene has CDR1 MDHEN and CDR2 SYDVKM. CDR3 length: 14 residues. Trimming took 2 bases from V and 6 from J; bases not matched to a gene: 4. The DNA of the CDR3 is TGTGCCAGCAGTTTAACGGGACAGGGACATGGCTACACCTTC. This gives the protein CASSLTGQGHGYTF.

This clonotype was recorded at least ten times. The CDR3 spells CASSQGQGPSSYEQYF. The CDR3 region has the DNA TGTGCCAGCTCACAGGGACAGGGGCCAAGCTCCTACGAGCAGTACTTC. The V call is TRBV18, the J call TRBJ2-5; 10 bases fit TRBD1. The J call may not be correct, given that the DNA end is closer to TRBJ2-7. This CDR3 comprises 16 residues. Per the germline V gene, CDR1 is KGHSH and CDR2 is LQKENI.